This TCR beta chain was profiled in a study of shared clonotypes between healthy human individuals. Naive CD8 cells lacked CD45RO and underwent positive selection for CCR7, leaving out terminally differentiated effector memory CD45RA+ cells. Study results and caveats: Larger richness was generally estimated for naive than memory subsets. The study found lower generation probabilities in non-shared clonotypes than in those shared by all four donors.

For each subset, genomic DNA was distributed in equal portions over several immunoSEQ plates. Libraries were prepared by immunoSEQ multiplex PCR; TCRdb keeps only in-frame clonotypes and omits some of them. The table lists approximately 2,200,000 clones, just over 90% of them singletons. Note on this clone: Its matching antigen is unknown.

The V gene's germline CDR1 is PRHDT and CDR2 FYEKMQ (reference sequence). The CDR3 totals 13 residues. V gave up 0 bases and J gave up 6 bases, with 8 bases separating them. V gene TRBV13 combines with J gene TRBJ1-2, with D perhaps TRBD1 (5 bases). The sequencing sample was made of naive CD8+ T cells from PBMCs. This receptor was identified in a man aged 18 to 35 in good health. Some clones in this sample may be carry-over from other donors' samples. The chain's CDR3 is CASSLGGGHGYTF. CDR3 DNA sequence: TGTGCCAGCAGCTTAGGCGGGGGACATGGCTACACCTTC.